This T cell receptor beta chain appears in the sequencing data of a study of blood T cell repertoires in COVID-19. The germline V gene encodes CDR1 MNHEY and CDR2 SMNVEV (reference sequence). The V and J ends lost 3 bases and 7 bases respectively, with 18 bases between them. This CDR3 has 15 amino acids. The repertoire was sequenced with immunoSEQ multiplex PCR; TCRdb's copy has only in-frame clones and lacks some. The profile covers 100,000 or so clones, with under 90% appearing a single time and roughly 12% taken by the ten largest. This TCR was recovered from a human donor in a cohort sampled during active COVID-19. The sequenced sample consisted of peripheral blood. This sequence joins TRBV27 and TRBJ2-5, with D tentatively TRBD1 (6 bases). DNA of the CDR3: TGTGCCAGCAGTTTGCAACAGGGAAAATTCGCGACCCAGTACTTC. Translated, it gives CASSLQQGKFATQYF.